Sequencing of this T cell receptor beta chain was carried out in a study of OX40 agonist ivuxolimab in advanced cancers. At the level of the study: The eligibility criteria allowed prior anti-PD-1, anti-PD-L1 or anti-CTLA-4 therapy, and approximately 40% had some. Partial responses were achieved by three patients, one with hepatocellular carcinoma and two with cutaneous melanoma. Whole-study findings and limits: Clones of CD4+ and CD8+ blood T cells grew by week 6 at doses of 0.1 to 3.0 mg/kg. No antigen was identified for the clonally expanded peripheral T cells.

Only in-frame clones appear in the TCRdb table, and some are missing; sequencing was by immunoSEQ multiplex PCR. The sample lists over 45,000 clones; around 89% were seen once. The CDR3 runs 14 residues. The germline CDR1 and CDR2 sequences are SGHTS and YDEGEE. Trimming removed 6 bases from V and 1 base from J, with 13 bases in between. As regards this clone: Its matching antigen is unknown.

V gene TRBV5-8 combines with J gene TRBJ2-5, with D perhaps matching TRBD2 (6 bases). The sequence was obtained from an adult with an advanced solid tumor such as melanoma, head and neck, liver or kidney cancer. Source: CD4+ or CD8+ T cells sorted from blood, taken in a trial of the OX40 agonist ivuxolimab. CDR3 protein: CASTLGGPQETQYF. CDR3 sequence (DNA): TGTGCCAGCACCCTGGGGGGACCCCAAGAGACCCAGTACTTC.